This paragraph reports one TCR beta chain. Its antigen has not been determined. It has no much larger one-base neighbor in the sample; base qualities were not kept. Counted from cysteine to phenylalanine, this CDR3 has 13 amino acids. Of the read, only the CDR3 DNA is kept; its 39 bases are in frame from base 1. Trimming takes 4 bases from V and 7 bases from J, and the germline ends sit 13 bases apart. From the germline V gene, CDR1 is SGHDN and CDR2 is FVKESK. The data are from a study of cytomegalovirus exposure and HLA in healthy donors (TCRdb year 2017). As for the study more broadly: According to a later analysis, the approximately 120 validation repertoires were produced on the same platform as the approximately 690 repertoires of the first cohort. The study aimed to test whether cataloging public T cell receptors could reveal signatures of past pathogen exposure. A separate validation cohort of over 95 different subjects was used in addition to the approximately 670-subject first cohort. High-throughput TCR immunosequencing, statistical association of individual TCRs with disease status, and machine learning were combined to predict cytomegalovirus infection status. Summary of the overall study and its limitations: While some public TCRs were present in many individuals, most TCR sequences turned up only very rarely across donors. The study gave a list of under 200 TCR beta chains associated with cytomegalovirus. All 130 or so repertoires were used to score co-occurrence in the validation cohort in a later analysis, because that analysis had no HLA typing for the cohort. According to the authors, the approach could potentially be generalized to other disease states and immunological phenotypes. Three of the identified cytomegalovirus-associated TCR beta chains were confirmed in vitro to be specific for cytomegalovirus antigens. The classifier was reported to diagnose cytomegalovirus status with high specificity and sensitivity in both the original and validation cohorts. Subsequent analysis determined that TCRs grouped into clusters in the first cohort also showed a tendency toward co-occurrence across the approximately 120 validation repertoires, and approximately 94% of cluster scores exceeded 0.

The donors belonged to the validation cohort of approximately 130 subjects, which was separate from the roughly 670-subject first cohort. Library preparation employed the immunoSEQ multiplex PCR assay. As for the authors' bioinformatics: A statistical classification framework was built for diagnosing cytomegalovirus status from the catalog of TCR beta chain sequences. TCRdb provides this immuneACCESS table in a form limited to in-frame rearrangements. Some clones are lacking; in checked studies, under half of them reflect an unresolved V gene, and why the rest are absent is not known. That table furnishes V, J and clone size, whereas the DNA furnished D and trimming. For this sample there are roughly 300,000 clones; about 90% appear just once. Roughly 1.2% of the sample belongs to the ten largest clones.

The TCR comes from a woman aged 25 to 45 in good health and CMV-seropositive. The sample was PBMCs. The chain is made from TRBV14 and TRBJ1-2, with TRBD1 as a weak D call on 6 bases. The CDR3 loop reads CASSPQGYSGYTF. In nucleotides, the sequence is TGTGCCAGCAGCCCACAGGGTTATAGTGGCTACACCTTC.